This T cell receptor (beta chain) was captured by sequencing in a study of cytomegalovirus exposure and HLA in healthy donors. This PCR relied on a set of 60 Vbeta primers and 13 Jbeta primers. Clones were sequenced by immunoSEQ multiplex PCR, and TCRdb holds only the in-frame ones, with some missing. Of tens of thousands of clones in the sample, roughly 44% were seen once. The sequenced material came from PBMCs. The origin of this receptor is a woman in her fifties or sixties in good health and CMV-seronegative.

The CDR3 region has the DNA TGTGCCACCAGCAGAGTAATTAGCGCCGATTACAATGAGCAGTTCTTC. Protein: CATSRVISADYNEQFF. The chain carries TRBV15 and TRBJ2-1, with D possibly matching TRBD2 (5 bases). Looked up from germline, CDR1 is LNHNV and CDR2 is YYDKDF (reference sequence). V was pared by 1 base and J by 4 bases, with 14 bases between. The CDR3 totals 16 residues.